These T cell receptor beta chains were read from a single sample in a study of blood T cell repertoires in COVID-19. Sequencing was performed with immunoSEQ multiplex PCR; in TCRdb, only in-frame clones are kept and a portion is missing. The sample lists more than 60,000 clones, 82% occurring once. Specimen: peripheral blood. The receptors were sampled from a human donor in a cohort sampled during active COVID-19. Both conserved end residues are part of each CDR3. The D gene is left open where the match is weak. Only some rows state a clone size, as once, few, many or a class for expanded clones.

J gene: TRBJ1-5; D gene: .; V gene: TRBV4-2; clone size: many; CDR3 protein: CASSQDGGYNQPQHF; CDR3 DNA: TGTGCCAGCAGCCAAGATGGAGGGTACAATCAGCCCCAGCATTTT
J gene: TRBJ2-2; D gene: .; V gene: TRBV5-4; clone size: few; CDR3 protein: CASSLRQGHRNTGELFF; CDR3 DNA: TGTGCCAGCAGCTTGCGCCAGGGACACCGGAACACCGGGGAGCTGTTTTTT
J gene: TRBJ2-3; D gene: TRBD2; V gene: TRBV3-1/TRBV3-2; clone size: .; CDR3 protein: CASSQSGGLNTQYF; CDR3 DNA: TGTGCCAGCAGCCAATCGGGGGGGCTGAATACGCAGTATTTT
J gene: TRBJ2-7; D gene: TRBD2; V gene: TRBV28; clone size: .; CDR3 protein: CASRGSSGGYEQYF; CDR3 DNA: TGTGCCAGCAGAGGATCTAGCGGGGGGTACGAGCAGTACTTC
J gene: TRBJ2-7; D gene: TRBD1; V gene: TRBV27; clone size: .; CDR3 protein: CASKRTGGVYEQYF; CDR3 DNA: TGTGCCAGCAAACGGACAGGGGGCGTCTACGAGCAGTACTTC
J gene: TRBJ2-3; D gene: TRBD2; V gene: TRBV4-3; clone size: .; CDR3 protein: CASSQRGGAKDTQYF; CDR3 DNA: TGCGCCAGCAGCCAACGCGGGGGGGCCAAAGATACGCAGTATTTT
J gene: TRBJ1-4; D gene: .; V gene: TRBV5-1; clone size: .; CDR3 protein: CASSFTGRANEKLFF; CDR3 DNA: TGCGCCAGCAGCTTTACAGGGCGAGCTAATGAAAAACTGTTTTTT
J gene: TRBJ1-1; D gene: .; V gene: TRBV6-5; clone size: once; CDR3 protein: CASSYSIGGADTEAFF; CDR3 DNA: TGTGCCAGCAGTTACTCGATAGGGGGGGCTGACACTGAAGCTTTCTTT
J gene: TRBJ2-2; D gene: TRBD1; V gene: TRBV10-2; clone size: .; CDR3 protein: CASRGQRNTGELFF; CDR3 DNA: TGCGCCAGCAGGGGACAGAGGAACACCGGGGAGCTGTTTTTT
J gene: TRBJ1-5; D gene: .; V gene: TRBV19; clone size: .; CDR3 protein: CASSSKPGAGTGFIQPQHF; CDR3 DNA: TGTGCCAGTAGTTCAAAACCGGGAGCAGGAACGGGATTTATTCAGCCCCAGCATTTT